Below are 2 T cell receptor beta chains sequenced from a single sample in a study of human T cells and chemical hapten exposure. Individual cDNA molecules in this library carried unique molecular identifiers. TCRdb re-analysed the reads in MiXCR, keeping a single row per CDR3 protein. The data contain fewer than 5,000 distinct CDR3 sequences, approximately 50% of them seen just once; the ten biggest clones take up approximately 3.5%. The treatment denotes: therapeutic diphenylcyclopropenone sensitization with weekly scalp DPC. Specimen: whole blood, collected before DPC sensitization or 2, 6, or about 24 weeks after (not recorded which). The source of these receptors is an adult with alopecia areata. Some clones in this sample may be carry-over from other donors' samples. This table probably holds off-target reads from a library built for another chain.

This clonotype was counted only a few times. V and J are TRBV20-1 and TRBJ2-7; TRBD1 matches at 7 bases. Germline CDR1 and CDR2: DFQATT and SNEGSKA (reference sequence). V was clipped by 4 bases and J by 2 bases; unmatched bases: 5. This CDR3 comprises 13 residues. CDR3 bases: TGCAGTGCTAAGGCGACAGGGACCTACGAGCAGTACTTC. Its protein product is CSAKATGTYEQYF.

CDR3 loop: CASSQERLANTGELFF. CDR3 coding DNA: TGTGCCAGCAGCCAAGAACGACTGGCGAACACCGGGGAGCTGTTTTTT. The chain couples TRBV4-2 to TRBJ2-2; D gene ambiguous. The CDR3 runs to 16 residues. Per the germline V gene, CDR1 is LGHNA and CDR2 is YNFKEQ. V was trimmed by 0 bases and J by 0 bases, leaving 8 bases between them.